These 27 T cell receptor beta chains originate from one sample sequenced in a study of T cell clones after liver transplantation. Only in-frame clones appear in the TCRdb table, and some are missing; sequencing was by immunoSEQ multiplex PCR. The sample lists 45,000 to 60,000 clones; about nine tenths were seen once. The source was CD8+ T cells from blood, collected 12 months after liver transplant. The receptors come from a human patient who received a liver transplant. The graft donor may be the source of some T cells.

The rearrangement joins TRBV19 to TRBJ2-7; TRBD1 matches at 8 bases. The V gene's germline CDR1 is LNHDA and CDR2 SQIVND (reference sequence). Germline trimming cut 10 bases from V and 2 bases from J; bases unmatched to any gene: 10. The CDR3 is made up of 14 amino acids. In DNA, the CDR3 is TGTGCCACCCAGGACAGGGCTTTTCCCTACGAGCAGTACTTC. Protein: CATQDRAFPYEQYF. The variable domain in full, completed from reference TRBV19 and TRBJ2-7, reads DGGITQSPKYLFRKEGQNVTLSCEQNLNHDAMYWYRQDPGQGLRLIYYSQIVNDFQKGDIAEGYSVSREKKESFPLTVTSAQKNPTAFYLCATQDRAFPYEQYFGPGTRLTVT.

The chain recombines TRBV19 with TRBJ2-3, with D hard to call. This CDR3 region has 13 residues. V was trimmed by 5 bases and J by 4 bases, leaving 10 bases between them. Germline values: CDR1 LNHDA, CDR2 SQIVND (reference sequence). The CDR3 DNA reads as TGTGCCAGTAGTTGGCGGCCCGCAGATACGCAGTATTTT. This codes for CASSWRPADTQYF.

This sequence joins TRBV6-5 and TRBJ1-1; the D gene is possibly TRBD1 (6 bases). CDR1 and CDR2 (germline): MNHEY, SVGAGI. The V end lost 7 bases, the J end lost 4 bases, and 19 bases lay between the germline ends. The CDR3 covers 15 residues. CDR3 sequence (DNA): TGTGCCAGCACCTACGCCGTGGGCAGGGGCACTGAAGCTTTCTTT. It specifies CASTYAVGRGTEAFF.

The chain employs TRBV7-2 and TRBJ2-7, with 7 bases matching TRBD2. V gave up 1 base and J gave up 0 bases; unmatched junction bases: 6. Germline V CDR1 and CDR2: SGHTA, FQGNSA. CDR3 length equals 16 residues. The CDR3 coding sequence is TGTGCCAGCAGCTTAGTGGTAGGCGGGAGCTCCTACGAGCAGTACTTC. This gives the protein CASSLVVGGSSYEQYF.

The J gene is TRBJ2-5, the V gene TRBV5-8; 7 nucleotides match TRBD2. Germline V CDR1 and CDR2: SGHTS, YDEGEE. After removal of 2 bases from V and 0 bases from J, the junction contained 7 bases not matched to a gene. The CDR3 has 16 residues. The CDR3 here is CASSLPTSEYQETQYF. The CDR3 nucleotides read TGTGCCAGCAGCTTACCCACTAGCGAGTACCAAGAGACCCAGTACTTC.

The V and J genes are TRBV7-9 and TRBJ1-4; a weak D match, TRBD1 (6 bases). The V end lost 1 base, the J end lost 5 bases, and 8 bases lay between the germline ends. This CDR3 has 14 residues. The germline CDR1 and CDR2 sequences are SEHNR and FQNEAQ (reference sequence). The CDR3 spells CASSLGGRNEKLFF. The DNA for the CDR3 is TGTGCCAGCAGCTTAGGGGGGCGAAATGAAAAACTGTTTTTT. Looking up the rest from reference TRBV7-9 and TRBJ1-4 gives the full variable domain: DTGVSQNPRHKITKRGQNVTFRCDPISEHNRLYWYRQTLGQGPEFLTYFQNEAQLEKSRLLSDRFSAERPKGSFSTLEIQRTEQGDSAMYLCASSLGGRNEKLFFGSGTQLSVL.

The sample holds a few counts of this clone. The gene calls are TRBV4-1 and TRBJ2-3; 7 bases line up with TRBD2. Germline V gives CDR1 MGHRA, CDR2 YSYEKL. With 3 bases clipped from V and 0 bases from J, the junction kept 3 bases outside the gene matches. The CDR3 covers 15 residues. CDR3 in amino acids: CASSQFSGSTDTQYF. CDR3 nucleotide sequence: TGCGCCAGCAGCCAGTTTAGCGGGAGCACAGATACGCAGTATTTT.

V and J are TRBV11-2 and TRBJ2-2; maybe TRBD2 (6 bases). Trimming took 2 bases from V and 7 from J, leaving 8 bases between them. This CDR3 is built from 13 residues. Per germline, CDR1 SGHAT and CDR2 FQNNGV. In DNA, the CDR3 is TGTGCCAGCAGCTTATTCGGGAGCGGGGAGCTGTTTTTT. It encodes CASSLFGSGELFF. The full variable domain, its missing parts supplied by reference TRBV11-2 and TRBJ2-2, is EAGVAQSPRYKIIEKRQSVAFWCNPISGHATLYWYQQILGQGPKLLIQFQNNGVVDDSQLPKDRFSAERLKGVDSTLKIQPAKLEDSAVYLCASSLFGSGELFFGEGSRLTVL.

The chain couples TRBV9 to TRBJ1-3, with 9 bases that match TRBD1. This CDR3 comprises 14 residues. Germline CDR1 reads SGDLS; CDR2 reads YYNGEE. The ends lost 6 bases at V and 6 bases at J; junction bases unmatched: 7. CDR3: CASNADRGKNTIYF. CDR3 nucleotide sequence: TGTGCCAGCAACGCAGACAGGGGGAAAAACACCATATATTTT. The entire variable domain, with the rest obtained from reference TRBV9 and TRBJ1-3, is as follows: DSGVTQTPKHLITATGQRVTLRCSPRSGDLSVYWYQQSLDQGLQFLIQYYNGEERAKGNILERFSAQQFPDLHSELNLSSLELGDSALYFCASNADRGKNTIYFGEGSWLTVV.

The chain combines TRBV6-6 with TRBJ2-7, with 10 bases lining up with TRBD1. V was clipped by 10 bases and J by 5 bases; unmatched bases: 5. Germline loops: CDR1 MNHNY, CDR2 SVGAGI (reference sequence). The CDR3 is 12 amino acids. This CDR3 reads CATQTGGNEQYF. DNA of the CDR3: TGTGCCACCCAGACAGGGGGCAACGAGCAGTACTTC.

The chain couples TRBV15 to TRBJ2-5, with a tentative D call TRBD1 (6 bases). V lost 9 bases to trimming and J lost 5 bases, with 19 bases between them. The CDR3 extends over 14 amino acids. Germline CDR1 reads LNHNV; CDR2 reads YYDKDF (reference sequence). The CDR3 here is CATGPWERGETQYF. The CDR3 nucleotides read TGTGCCACAGGGCCGTGGGAAAGGGGGGAGACCCAGTACTTC.

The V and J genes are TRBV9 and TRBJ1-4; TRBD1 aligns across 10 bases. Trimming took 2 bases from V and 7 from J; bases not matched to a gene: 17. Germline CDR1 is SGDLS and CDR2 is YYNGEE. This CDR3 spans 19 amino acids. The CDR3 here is CASSVGTGVSPGSGEKLFF. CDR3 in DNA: TGTGCCAGCAGCGTCGGGACAGGGGTTTCACCTGGGAGCGGTGAAAAACTGTTTTTT.

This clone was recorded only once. The CDR3 protein is CASSSDGGYNEQFF. In DNA form, the CDR3 reads TGTGCCAGCAGCTCAGACGGCGGATACAATGAGCAGTTCTTC. The chain is built from TRBV7-6 and TRBJ2-1; no definite D call. The V end was cut by 4 bases, the J end by 4 bases, with 11 bases between. The CDR3 totals 14 residues. CDR1 is SGHVS and CDR2 is FNYEAQ in the germline V gene. Variable domain in full (rest from reference TRBV7-6 and TRBJ2-1): GAGVSQSPRYKVTKRGQDVALRCDPISGHVSLYWYRQALGQGPEFLTYFNYEAQQDKSGLPNDRFSAERPEGSISTLTIQRTEQRDSAMYRCASSSDGGYNEQFFGPGTRLTVL.

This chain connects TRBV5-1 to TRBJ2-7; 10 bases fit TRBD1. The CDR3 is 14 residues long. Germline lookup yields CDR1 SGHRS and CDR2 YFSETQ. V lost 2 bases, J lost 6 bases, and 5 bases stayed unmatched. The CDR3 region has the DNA TGCGCCAGCAGCTTAGGGACAGGGGCCTCCGAGCAGTACTTC. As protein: CASSLGTGASEQYF.

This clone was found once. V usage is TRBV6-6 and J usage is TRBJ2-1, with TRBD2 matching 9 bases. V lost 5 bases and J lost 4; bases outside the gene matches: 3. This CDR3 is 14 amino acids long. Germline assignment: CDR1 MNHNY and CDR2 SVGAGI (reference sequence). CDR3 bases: TGTGCCAGCAGTAATAGCGGGGGATACAATGAGCAGTTCTTC. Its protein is CASSNSGGYNEQFF.

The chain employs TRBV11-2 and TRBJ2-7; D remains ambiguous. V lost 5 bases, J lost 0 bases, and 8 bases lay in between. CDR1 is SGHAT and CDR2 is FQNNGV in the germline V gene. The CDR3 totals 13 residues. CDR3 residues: CASSIGVSYEQYF. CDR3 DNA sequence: TGTGCCAGCAGCATTGGGGTCTCCTACGAGCAGTACTTC.

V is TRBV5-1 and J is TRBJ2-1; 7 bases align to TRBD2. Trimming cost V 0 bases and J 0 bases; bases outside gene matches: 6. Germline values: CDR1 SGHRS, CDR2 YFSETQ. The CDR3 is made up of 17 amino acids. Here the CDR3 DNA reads TGCGCCAGCAGCTTGGTAGGTAGCGGGCACTCCTACAATGAGCAGTTCTTC. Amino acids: CASSLVGSGHSYNEQFF.

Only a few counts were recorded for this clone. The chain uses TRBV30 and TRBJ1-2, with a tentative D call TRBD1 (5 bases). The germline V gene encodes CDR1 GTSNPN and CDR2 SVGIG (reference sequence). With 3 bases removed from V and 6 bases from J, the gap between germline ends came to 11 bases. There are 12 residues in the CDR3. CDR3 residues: CAWRGRGDGYTF. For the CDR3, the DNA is TGTGCCTGGAGGGGGCGGGGAGATGGCTACACCTTC.

The chain's CDR3 is CASSLRGRESHEQYF. The CDR3 region has the DNA TGTGCCAGCAGTCTAAGAGGGCGGGAGAGCCACGAGCAGTACTTC. The chain links TRBV28 to TRBJ2-7, with 7 nucleotides matching TRBD2. Germline CDR1 MDHEN, CDR2 SYDVKM. After removal of 5 bases from V and 5 bases from J, the junction contained 12 bases not matched to a gene. The CDR3 spans 15 residues.

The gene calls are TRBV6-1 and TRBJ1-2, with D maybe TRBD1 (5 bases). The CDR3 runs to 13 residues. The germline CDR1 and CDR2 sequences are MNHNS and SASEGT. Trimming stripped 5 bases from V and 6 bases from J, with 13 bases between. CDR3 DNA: TGTGCCAGCAGTTGGCAGGGTCTACATGGCTACACCTTC. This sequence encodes CASSWQGLHGYTF.

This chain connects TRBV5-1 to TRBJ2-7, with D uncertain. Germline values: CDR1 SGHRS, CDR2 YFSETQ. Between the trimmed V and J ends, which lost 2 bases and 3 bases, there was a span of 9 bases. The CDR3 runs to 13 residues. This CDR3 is CASSLQTDYEQYF. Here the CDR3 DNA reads TGCGCCAGCAGCTTACAAACGGACTACGAGCAGTACTTC.

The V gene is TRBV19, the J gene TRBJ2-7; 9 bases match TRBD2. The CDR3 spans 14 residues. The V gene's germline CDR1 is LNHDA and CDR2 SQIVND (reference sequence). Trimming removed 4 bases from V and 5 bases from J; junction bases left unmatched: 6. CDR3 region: CASSTREGPNEQYF. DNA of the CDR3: TGTGCCAGTAGTACGCGGGAGGGCCCGAACGAGCAGTACTTC.

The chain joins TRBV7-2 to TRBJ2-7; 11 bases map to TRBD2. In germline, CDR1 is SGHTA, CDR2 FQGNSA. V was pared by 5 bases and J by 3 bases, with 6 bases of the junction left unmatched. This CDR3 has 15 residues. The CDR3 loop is CASSPGLAVYYEQYF. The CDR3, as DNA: TGTGCCAGCAGCCCGGGACTAGCGGTTTACTACGAGCAGTACTTC.

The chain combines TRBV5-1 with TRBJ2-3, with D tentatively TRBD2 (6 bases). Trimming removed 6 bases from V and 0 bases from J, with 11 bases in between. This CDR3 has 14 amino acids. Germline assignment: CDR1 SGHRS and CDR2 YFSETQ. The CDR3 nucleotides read TGCGCCAGCATGGGGACTGGAAGCACAGATACGCAGTATTTT. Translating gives CASMGTGSTDTQYF.

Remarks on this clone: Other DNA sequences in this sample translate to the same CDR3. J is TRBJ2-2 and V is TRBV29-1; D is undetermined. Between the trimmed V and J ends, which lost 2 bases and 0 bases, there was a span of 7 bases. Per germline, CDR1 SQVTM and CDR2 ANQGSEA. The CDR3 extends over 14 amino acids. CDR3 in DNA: TGCAGCGTTGAAAAAGCCACGAACACCGGGGAGCTGTTTTTT. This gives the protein CSVEKATNTGELFF.

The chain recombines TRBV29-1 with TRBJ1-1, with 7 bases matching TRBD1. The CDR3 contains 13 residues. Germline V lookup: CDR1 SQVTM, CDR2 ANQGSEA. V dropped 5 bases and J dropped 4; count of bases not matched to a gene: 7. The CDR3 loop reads CSVPGTVFTEAFF. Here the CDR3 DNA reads TGCAGCGTTCCTGGGACAGTCTTCACTGAAGCTTTCTTT.

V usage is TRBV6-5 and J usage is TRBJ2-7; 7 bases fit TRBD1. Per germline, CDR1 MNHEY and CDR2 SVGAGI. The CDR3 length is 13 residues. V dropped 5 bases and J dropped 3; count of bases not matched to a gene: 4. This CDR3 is CASSEGASYEQYF. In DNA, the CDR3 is TGTGCCAGCAGTGAGGGGGCTAGCTACGAGCAGTACTTC.